The entry below gives a single T cell receptor (beta chain) sequence along with its context. These data originate in a study of blood T cell repertoires in COVID-19. Across the whole study: The United States, Italy and Spain provided the acute and convalescent COVID-19 samples. Sample material is recorded as cDNA or gDNA derived from T cells, B-cell-depleted T cells, or PBMCs.

Libraries were prepared by immunoSEQ multiplex PCR; TCRdb keeps only in-frame clonotypes and omits some of them. This sample has some 200,000 clones; 86% occur once, and the top ten carry 9.5% to 12%. The CDR3 is made up of 14 amino acids. Germline loops: CDR1 LNHDA, CDR2 SQIVND (reference sequence). V was trimmed by 1 base and J by 3 bases, leaving 6 bases between them. Sample: peripheral blood. The chain employs TRBV19 and TRBJ2-2; D is unclear. This receptor was obtained from an older woman with COVID-19, enrolled during active disease. CDR3 sequence (DNA): TGTGCCAGTAGTATAGTGCGGCACACCGGGGAGCTGTTTTTT. Its protein is CASSIVRHTGELFF.